These 15 T cell receptor beta chains were sequenced from one sample in a study of a mutant IDH1 vaccine in newly diagnosed glioma. Here immunoSEQ multiplex PCR was the method, and the copy in TCRdb shows in-frame clones only, minus some. The profile shows 60,000 to 85,000 clones, 75% to 90% of them singletons. Time point denoted: week 23, last vaccination. It was 300 ug of mutant IDH1 20-mer peptide that made up each vaccine dose, given with topical imiquimod. Their recognized antigens are unknown. The sequencing used PBMCs, collected from a glioma patient whose treatment included an IDH1 peptide vaccine. These receptors all stem from a woman in her 50s with glioma.

The sample holds one count of this clone. This chain connects TRBV18 to TRBJ2-3, with D perhaps matching TRBD2 (6 bases). V lost 3 bases and J lost 1, with 20 bases in between. CDR1 is KGHSH and CDR2 is LQKENI in the germline V gene. This CDR3 has 18 amino acids. This chain's CDR3 is CASSPLAAGEKGTDTQYF. As DNA, the CDR3 is TGTGCCAGCTCACCCCTCGCAGCGGGCGAAAAGGGCACAGATACGCAGTATTTT. Using reference TRBV18 and TRBJ2-3 for the parts outside the CDR3, the full variable domain is NAGVMQNPRHLVRRRGQEARLRCSPMKGHSHVYWYRQLPEEGLKFMVYLQKENIIDESGMPKERFSAEFPKEGPSILRIQQVVRGDSAAYFCASSPLAAGEKGTDTQYFGPGTRLTVL.

J is TRBJ2-7 and V is TRBV9; either TRBD1 or TRBD2 may supply D (5 bases each). Germline CDR1 SGDLS, CDR2 YYNGEE. V lost 4 bases and J 7 bases, leaving 27 bases between the germline ends. This CDR3 is built from 17 residues. CDR3 in amino acids: CASSPDPVGRELGEQYF. For the CDR3, the DNA is TGTGCCAGCAGCCCGGATCCTGTTGGCAGGGAGTTGGGTGAGCAGTACTTC. Based on the CDR3 plus reference TRBV9 and TRBJ2-7, the full variable domain is DSGVTQTPKHLITATGQRVTLRCSPRSGDLSVYWYQQSLDQGLQFLIQYYNGEERAKGNILERFSAQQFPDLHSELNLSSLELGDSALYFCASSPDPVGRELGEQYFGPGTRLTVT.

This clone was observed a few times. V is TRBV10-1 and J is TRBJ2-1, with 11 nucleotides matching TRBD2. V lost 3 bases, J lost 3 bases, and 4 bases stayed unmatched. This CDR3 comprises 16 residues. Germline values: CDR1 WNHNN, CDR2 SYGVQD (reference sequence). CDR3 amino acids: CASSELAGVGYNEQFF. The CDR3 nucleotides are TGCGCCAGCAGTGAACTAGCGGGAGTCGGCTACAATGAGCAGTTCTTC.

The CDR3, as DNA: TGCAGCGTTGTAGAGACTAACAATGAGCAGTTCTTC. This encodes CSVVETNNEQFF. The chain is built from TRBV29-1 and TRBJ2-1, with a tentative D call TRBD2 (5 bases). The CDR3 has 12 residues. Between the trimmed V and J ends, which lost 4 bases and 5 bases, there was a span of 9 bases. Per germline, CDR1 SQVTM and CDR2 ANQGSEA.

This clone was counted only a few times. J is TRBJ2-7 and V is TRBV6-5, with 8 bases that match TRBD2. CDR1 and CDR2 from the germline V gene are MNHEY and SVGAGI. The V gene end was trimmed by 2 bases and the J gene end by 5 bases; junction bases not matched to a gene: 5. The CDR3 consists of 14 residues. The CDR3 protein is CASSYGGRMDEQYF. In DNA, the CDR3 is TGTGCCAGCAGTTACGGCGGGAGGATGGACGAGCAGTACTTC.

This chain joins TRBV4-1 and TRBJ1-2, with D unclear. Trimming shortened V by 2 bases and J by 5 bases, and 0 bases separated the two germline ends. This CDR3 has 10 amino acids. The V gene's germline CDR1 is MGHRA and CDR2 YSYEKL. The CDR3 protein is CASSQYGYTF. In DNA form, the CDR3 reads TGCGCCAGCAGCCAATATGGCTACACCTTC.

The chain employs TRBV19 and TRBJ2-5; 7 positions match TRBD2. After removal of 4 bases from V and 2 bases from J, the junction contained 4 bases not matched to a gene. The CDR3 spans 14 residues. The germline V gene has CDR1 LNHDA and CDR2 SQIVND (reference sequence). CDR3 sequence: CASSSGRGQETQYF. The CDR3 DNA reads TGTGCCAGTAGTAGCGGGAGAGGGCAAGAGACCCAGTACTTC.

With respect to this clone: Other DNA sequences from this sample encode an identical CDR3 as well. The chain has TRBV6-5 and TRBJ2-7; D unresolved. This CDR3 contains 11 residues. CDR1 is MNHEY and CDR2 is SVGAGI in the germline V gene. V lost 6 bases, J lost 0 bases, and 3 bases lay in between. CDR3 sequence reads: CASRNSYEQYF. In DNA, the CDR3 is TGTGCCAGCAGGAACTCCTACGAGCAGTACTTC.

This sequence joins TRBV2 and TRBJ2-7; D is ambiguous. The CDR3 consists of 13 residues. Germline V gene data show CDR1 as SNHLY and CDR2 as FYNNEI. Trimming left V 4 bases short and J 1 base short, with 8 bases between. The CDR3 nucleotides are TGTGCCAGCAGTGCAGGAACGTCCTACGAGCAGTACTTC. This gives the protein CASSAGTSYEQYF. Drawing the rest from reference TRBV2 and TRBJ2-7, the complete variable domain is EPEVTQTPSHQVTQMGQEVILRCVPISNHLYFYWYRQILGQKVEFLVSFYNNEISEKSEIFDDQFSVERPDGSNFTLKIRSTKLEDSAMYFCASSAGTSYEQYFGPGTRLTVT.

V and J are TRBV28 and TRBJ2-7; D might be TRBD1 (5 bases). The CDR3 length is 15 residues. V gave up 7 bases and J gave up 1 base, with 17 bases separating them. In germline, CDR1 is MDHEN, CDR2 SYDVKM. As DNA, the CDR3 is TGTGCCAGCACCCTGAAAGGGGAAGGTTCCTACGAGCAGTACTTC. Its protein product is CASTLKGEGSYEQYF. The complete variable domain, with remaining parts taken from reference TRBV28 and TRBJ2-7, reads DVKVTQSSRYLVKRTGEKVFLECVQDMDHENMFWYRQDPGLGLRLIYFSYDVKMKEKGDIPEGYSVSREKKERFSLILESASTNQTSMYLCASTLKGEGSYEQYFGPGTRLTVT.

V gene TRBV9 combines with J gene TRBJ2-1, with a tentative D call TRBD2 (6 bases). The V end was cut by 5 bases, the J end by 8 bases, with 8 bases between. The CDR3 extends over 11 amino acids. In germline, CDR1 is SGDLS, CDR2 YYNGEE. In DNA, the CDR3 is TGTGCCAGCAGGCGGGGAGATGAGCAGTTCTTC. Translation gives CASRRGDEQFF.

This chain joins TRBV11-3 and TRBJ2-3; TRBD1 is a possible D gene (5 bases). The V and J ends lost 6 bases and 0 bases respectively, with 16 bases between them. From germline, CDR1 is SGHNT and CDR2 YENEEA. The CDR3 extends over 16 amino acids. CDR3 DNA sequence: TGTGCCAGCAGTCGCAGGGCCAGCCGAAGCACAGATACGCAGTATTTT. Its translation is CASSRRASRSTDTQYF.

The chain employs TRBV7-3 and TRBJ2-3, with D possibly being TRBD2 (7 bases). The CDR3 consists of 16 residues. CDR1 and CDR2 from the germline V gene are SGHTA and FQGTGA. The germline V and J ends were trimmed by 5 bases and 2 bases, with 17 bases remaining between them. The CDR3 protein is CASSRGPSGTTDTQYF. In DNA form, the CDR3 reads TGTGCCAGCAGCCGGGGGCCTAGCGGAACCACAGATACGCAGTATTTT.

This sequence joins TRBV10-2 and TRBJ2-7, with no clear D. Germline CDR1 reads WSHSY; CDR2 reads SAAADI. The CDR3 has 14 amino acids. The V and J ends lost 6 bases and 0 bases respectively, with 12 bases between them. CDR3 region: CASRLDHDSYEQYF. DNA for the CDR3: TGCGCCAGCAGGCTCGACCACGACTCCTACGAGCAGTACTTC.

The J gene is TRBJ1-4, the V gene TRBV11-2, with D possibly matching TRBD1 (6 bases). Trimming cost V 5 bases and J 2 bases, with 12 bases left between them. Germline assignment: CDR1 SGHAT and CDR2 FQNNGV. This CDR3 has 15 residues. CDR3 sequence: CASSPRGGTNEKLFF. CDR3 DNA sequence: TGTGCCAGCAGCCCCAGAGGGGGGACTAATGAAAAACTGTTTTTT.